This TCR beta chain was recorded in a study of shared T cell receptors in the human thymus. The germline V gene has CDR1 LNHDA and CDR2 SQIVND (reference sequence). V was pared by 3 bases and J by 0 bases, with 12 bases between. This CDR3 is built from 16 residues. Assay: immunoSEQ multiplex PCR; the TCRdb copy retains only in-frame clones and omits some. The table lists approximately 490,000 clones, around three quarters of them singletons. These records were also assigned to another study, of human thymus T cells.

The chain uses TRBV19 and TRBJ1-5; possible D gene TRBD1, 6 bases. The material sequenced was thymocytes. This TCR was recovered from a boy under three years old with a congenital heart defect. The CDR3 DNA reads TGTGCCAGTAGTATTTCAGGGGTAGATAGCAATCAGCCCCAGCATTTT. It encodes CASSISGVDSNQPQHF.